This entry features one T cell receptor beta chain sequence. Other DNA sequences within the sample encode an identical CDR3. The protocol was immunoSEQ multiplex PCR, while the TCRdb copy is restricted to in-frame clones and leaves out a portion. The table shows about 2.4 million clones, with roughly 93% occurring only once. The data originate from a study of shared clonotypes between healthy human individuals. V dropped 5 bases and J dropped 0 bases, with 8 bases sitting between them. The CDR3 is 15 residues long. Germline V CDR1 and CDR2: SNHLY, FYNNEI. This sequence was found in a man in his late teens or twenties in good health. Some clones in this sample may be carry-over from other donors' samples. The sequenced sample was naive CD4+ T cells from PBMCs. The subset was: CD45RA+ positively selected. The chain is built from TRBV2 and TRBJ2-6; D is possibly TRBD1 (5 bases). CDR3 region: CASSRGSSGANVLTF. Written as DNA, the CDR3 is TGTGCCAGCAGTAGGGGTAGCTCTGGGGCCAACGTCCTGACTTTC. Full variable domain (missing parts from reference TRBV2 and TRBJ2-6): EPEVTQTPSHQVTQMGQEVILRCVPISNHLYFYWYRQILGQKVEFLVSFYNNEISEKSEIFDDQFSVERPDGSNFTLKIRSTKLEDSAMYFCASSRGSSGANVLTFGAGSRLTVL.